This T cell receptor (beta chain) originates from a study of B cell selection in AIRE deficiency. Conventional CD4 T cells were sorted as CD4+CD127+ cells. Repertoires were generated with immunoSEQ multiplex PCR, while TCRdb's copy carries only in-frame clones and drops some. In the table there are under 25,000 clones, around 97% of which are singletons. The sequence came from a human donor with AIRE deficiency. Sequenced: conventional CD4+ T cells sorted from PBMCs.

CDR3 loop: CASSYLGGDHEQFF. CDR3 coding DNA: TGTGCCAGCAGCTACCTAGGGGGGGACCATGAGCAGTTCTTC. V and J are TRBV7-3 and TRBJ2-1; D may be TRBD2 (7 bases). This CDR3 comprises 14 residues. In germline, CDR1 is SGHTA, CDR2 FQGTGA. V was clipped by 4 bases and J by 8 bases, with 15 bases between them.